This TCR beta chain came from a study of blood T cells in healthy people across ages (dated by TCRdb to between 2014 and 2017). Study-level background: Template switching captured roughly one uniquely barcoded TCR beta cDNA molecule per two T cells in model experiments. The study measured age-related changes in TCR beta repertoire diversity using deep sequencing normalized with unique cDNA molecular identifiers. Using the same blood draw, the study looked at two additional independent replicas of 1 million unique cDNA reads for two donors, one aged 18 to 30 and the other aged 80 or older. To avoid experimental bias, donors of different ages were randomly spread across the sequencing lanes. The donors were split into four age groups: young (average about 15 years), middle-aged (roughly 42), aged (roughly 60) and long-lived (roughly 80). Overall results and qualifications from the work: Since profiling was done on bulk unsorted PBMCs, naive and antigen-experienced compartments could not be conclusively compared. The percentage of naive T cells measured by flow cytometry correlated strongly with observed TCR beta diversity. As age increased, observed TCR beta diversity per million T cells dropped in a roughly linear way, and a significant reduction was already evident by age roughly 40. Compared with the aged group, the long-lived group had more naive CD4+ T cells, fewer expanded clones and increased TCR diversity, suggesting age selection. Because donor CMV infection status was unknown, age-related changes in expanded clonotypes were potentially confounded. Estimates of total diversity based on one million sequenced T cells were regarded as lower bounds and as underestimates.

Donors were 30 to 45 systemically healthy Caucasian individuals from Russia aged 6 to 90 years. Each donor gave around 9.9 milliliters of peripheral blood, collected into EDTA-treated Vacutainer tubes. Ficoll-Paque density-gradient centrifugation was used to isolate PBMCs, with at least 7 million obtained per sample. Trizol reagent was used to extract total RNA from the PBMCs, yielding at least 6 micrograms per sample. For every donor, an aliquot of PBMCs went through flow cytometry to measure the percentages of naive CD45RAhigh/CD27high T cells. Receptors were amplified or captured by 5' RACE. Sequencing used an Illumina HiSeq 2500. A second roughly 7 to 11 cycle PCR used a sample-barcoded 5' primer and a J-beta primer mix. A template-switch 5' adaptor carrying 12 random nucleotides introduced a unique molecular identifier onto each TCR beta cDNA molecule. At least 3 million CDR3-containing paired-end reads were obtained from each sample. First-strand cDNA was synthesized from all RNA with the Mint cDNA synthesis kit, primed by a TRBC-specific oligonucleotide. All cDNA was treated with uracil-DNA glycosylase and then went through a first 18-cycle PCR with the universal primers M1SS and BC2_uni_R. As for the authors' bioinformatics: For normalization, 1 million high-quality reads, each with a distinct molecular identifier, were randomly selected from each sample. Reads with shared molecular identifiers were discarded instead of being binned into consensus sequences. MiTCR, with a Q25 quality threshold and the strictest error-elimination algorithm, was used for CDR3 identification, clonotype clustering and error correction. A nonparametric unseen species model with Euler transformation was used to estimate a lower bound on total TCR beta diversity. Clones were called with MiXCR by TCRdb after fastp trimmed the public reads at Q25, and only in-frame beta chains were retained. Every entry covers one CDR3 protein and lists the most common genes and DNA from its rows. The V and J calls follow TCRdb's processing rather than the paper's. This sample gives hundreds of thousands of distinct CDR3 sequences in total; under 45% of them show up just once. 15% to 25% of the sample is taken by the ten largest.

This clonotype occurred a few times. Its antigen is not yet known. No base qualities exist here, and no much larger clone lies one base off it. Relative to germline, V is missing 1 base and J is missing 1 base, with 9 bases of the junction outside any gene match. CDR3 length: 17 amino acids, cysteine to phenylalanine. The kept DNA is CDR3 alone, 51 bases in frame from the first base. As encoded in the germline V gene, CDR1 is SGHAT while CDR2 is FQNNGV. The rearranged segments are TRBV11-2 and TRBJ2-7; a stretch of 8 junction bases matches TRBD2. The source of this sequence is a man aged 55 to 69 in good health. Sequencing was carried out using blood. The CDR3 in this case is CASSLVVGGGSSYEQYF. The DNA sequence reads TGTGCCAGCAGCTTAGTTGTGGGCGGGGGGTCTTCCTACGAGCAGTACTTC.